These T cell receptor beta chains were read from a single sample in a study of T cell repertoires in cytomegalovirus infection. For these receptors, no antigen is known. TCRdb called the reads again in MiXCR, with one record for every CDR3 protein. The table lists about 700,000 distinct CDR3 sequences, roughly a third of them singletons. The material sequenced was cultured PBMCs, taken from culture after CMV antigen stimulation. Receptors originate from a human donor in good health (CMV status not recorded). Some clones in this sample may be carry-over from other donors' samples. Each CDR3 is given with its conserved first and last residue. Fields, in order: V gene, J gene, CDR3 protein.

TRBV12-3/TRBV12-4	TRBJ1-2	CASSWDTYYGYTF
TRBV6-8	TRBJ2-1	CASRTWTGPVNEQFF
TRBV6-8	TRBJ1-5	CASSMTGRGPYSNQPQHF
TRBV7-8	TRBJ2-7	CASSWRTSGDEQYF
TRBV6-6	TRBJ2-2	CASRGRGLGELFF
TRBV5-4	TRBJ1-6	CASSLDRGVDNSPLHF
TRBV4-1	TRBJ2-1	CASSPGGVGPVGGEQFF
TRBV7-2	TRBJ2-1	CASSLGGEGMPSNEQFF
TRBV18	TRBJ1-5	CASSPGQGTLGPQHF
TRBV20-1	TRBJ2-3	CSAGGLAGAPDTQYF
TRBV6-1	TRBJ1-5	CASSEARNQPQHF
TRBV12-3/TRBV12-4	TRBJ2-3	CASSSVRDSTDTQYF
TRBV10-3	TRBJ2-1	CAISVAGGHGEQFF
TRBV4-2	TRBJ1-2	CASSQDLNRVSNYGYTF
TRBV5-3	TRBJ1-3	CASSTRQGITEGTIYF